A selection of T cell receptor beta chains follows, all from one sample in a study of identical twins. TCRdb fed the 5' RACE reads into MiXCR, producing one record per CDR3 protein. The sample consists of some 760,000 distinct CDR3 sequences, over 15% of them appearing once. This sample also appeared in a second study, on T cells expressing NK-cell markers.

Sequencing was performed on PBMCs. The receptors here all came from a young woman in good health. Both conserved end residues are part of each CDR3. D genes are given only for firm matches. Size tells how often a clone was seen (once, few, many) or the class of an expanded clone, and some rows leave it out.

>TRBJ1-2|TRBV30|-|few
TGTGCCTGCCCTAAGAGAAGACAGAACTATGGCTACACCTTC
CACPKRRQNYGYTF
>TRBJ2-1|TRBV10-3|TRBD2|few
TGTGCCTCTTTAGCGGGTCCCTCCTACAATGAGCAGTTCTTC
CASLAGPSYNEQFF
>TRBJ1-5|TRBV7-2|-|few
TGTGCCAGCAGCTTAGCGCCAGGGGGCAATCAGCCCCAGCATTTT
CASSLAPGGNQPQHF
>TRBJ2-5|TRBV5-1|-|few
TGCGCCAGCAGTCGTGGGACCTCCCAAGAGACCCAGTACTTC
CASSRGTSQETQYF
>TRBJ1-1|TRBV7-9|-|few
TGTGCCAGCAGCTTAGCGAGTACGCGTACTGAAGCTTTCTTT
CASSLASTRTEAFF
>TRBJ2-7|TRBV11-1|TRBD2|-
TGTGCCAGCAGCCCTATAAGAGGGGGACTAGCGGGGGGAACCTACGAGCAGTACTTC
CASSPIRGGLAGGTYEQYF
>TRBJ1-3|TRBV7-6|-|-
TGTGCCAGCAGCTTAGCCCAGGGCAGGCCGGACACCATATATTTT
CASSLAQGRPDTIYF
>TRBJ2-1|TRBV7-6|-|-
TGTGCCAGCAGTTTCAGGGTTTTGAGTGAGCAGTTCTTC
CASSFRVLSEQFF
>TRBJ2-7|TRBV11-3|-|-
TGTGCCAGCAGCTTGGAAGAAGGGGGTGAGCAGTACTTC
CASSLEEGGEQYF
>TRBJ1-2|TRBV9|-|-
TGTGCCAGCAGCGTAGATCCCCTGACGCGAATCAGCTATGGCTACACCTTC
CASSVDPLTRISYGYTF
>TRBJ1-1|TRBV29-1|-|-
TGCAGCGTTCAAAATCTGCACATGAACACTGAAGCTTTCTTT
CSVQNLHMNTEAFF
>TRBJ2-2|TRBV20-1|TRBD2|-
TGCAGTGCCCAGCTCGCGGGGGGGAACACCGGGGAGCTGTTTTTT
CSAQLAGGNTGELFF
>TRBJ2-5|TRBV10-3|-|-
TGTGCCACACACCGCGACGTCCAAGAGACCCAGTACTTC
CATHRDVQETQYF
>TRBJ1-1|TRBV20-1|-|few
TGCAGTGCACTGACACTTAACACTGAAGCTTTCTTT
CSALTLNTEAFF
>TRBJ2-7|TRBV7-9|-|-
TGTGCCAGCAGCTCAGCGTTCTACGAGCAGTACTTC
CASSSAFYEQYF
>TRBJ2-1|TRBV25-1|TRBD2|-
TGTGCCAGCAGTGCCTTTTCCGCGGGAGTAGGTAATGAGCAGTTCTTC
CASSAFSAGVGNEQFF
>TRBJ2-1|TRBV5-1|-|-
TGCGCCAGCAGCTTGAGCGTTGGGGGGGACAGTGAGCAGTTCTTC
CASSLSVGGDSEQFF
>TRBJ2-5|TRBV24-1|-|-
TGTGCCACCAGTGGGGTCGACCAAGAGACCCAGTACTTC
CATSGVDQETQYF
>TRBJ2-1|TRBV14|TRBD1|-
TGTGCCAGCAGCCTTCTTTTGGGACAGATAGGTGAGCAGTTCTTC
CASSLLLGQIGEQFF
>TRBJ2-1|TRBV20-1|TRBD2|few
TGCAGTGCTCCGAGACCCTCTAGCGGGGGGAACAATGAGCAGTTCTTC
CSAPRPSSGGNNEQFF
>TRBJ2-1|TRBV20-1|-|-
TGCAGTGCTAGAAGAGGGTCTCGAGAGCAGTTCTTC
CSARRGSREQFF
>TRBJ2-7|TRBV27|TRBD1|-
TGTGCCAGCAGTGAAGCCGGGACAGCCTACGAGCAGTACTTC
CASSEAGTAYEQYF
>TRBJ2-1|TRBV12-3/TRBV12-4|-|-
TGTGCCAGCAGCACACCGTACAGTGAGCAGTTCTTC
CASSTPYSEQFF
>TRBJ1-6|TRBV9|-|-
TGTGCCAGCAGCCCCGCAGGTACCGATAATTCACCCCTCCACTTT
CASSPAGTDNSPLHF
>TRBJ2-4|TRBV7-2|-|-
TGTGCCAGCAGACATCATGGAGGGGGAAACATTCAGTACTTC
CASRHHGGGNIQYF
>TRBJ2-3|TRBV5-1|TRBD2|many
TGCGCCAGCAGCTCTATGGGACTAGCGGGCACAGATACGCAGTATTTT
CASSSMGLAGTDTQYF
>TRBJ2-7|TRBV20-1|TRBD2|-
TGCGGATCGACCCGGGGGGGGGCAAGGGAGCAGTACTTC
CGSTRGGAREQYF
>TRBJ2-5|TRBV6-5|TRBD1|-
TGTGCCAGCAGTTACTCGAACCCGACAGGGTATGGTGGGACCCAGTACTTC
CASSYSNPTGYGGTQYF
>TRBJ1-1|TRBV6-1|-|few
TGTGCCAGCAGAGGGACGGGGACTATGAACACTGAAGCTTTCTTT
CASRGTGTMNTEAFF
>TRBJ2-1|TRBV5-1|-|few
TGCGCCAGCAGCTTGGTAACAGGCGTAAATGAGCAGTTCTTC
CASSLVTGVNEQFF
>TRBJ2-1|TRBV14|-|few
TGTGCCAGCAGCCAAGATCTCCGGGGTCAGCAGTTCTTC
CASSQDLRGQQFF
>TRBJ2-2|TRBV15|TRBD2|once
TGTGCTACTAGCGGTTTAGGGGAGCTGTTTTTT
CATSGLGELFF
>TRBJ2-3|TRBV20-1|TRBD2|-
TGCAGTGCCTCCGGAGGCGGGAGTGGCACAGATACGCAGTATTTT
CSASGGGSGTDTQYF
>TRBJ1-4|TRBV5-1|-|-
TGCGCCAGCAGCTCGGCGAAAGGAAGCGGGGTTGAAAAACTGTTTTTT
CASSSAKGSGVEKLFF
>TRBJ2-4|TRBV10-3|TRBD2|few
TGTGCCATCAGTCCCGGGGTAGCGGGAGGGAAAAACATTCAGTACTTC
CAISPGVAGGKNIQYF
>TRBJ2-1|TRBV7-9|TRBD2|many
TGTGCCAGCAGCTTGGGTAGCGGGAGTATACGTGAGCAGTTCTTC
CASSLGSGSIREQFF
>TRBJ2-2|TRBV10-3|TRBD2|-
TGTGCCACCTCTAGCGGGGCGAACACCGGGGAGCTGTTTTTT
CATSSGANTGELFF
>TRBJ1-4|TRBV12-3/TRBV12-4|TRBD1|-
TGTGCCAGCAGACGTGGACAGGGCCCAATTGAAAAACTGTTTTTT
CASRRGQGPIEKLFF
>TRBJ2-7|TRBV12-3/TRBV12-4|-|few
TGTGCCAGCAGTCCCGGCTGGGGGTACGAGCAGTACTTC
CASSPGWGYEQYF
>TRBJ1-1|TRBV12-3/TRBV12-4|TRBD1|many
TGTGCCAGCAGTTTCATGACAGGGAAGAACACTGAAGCTTTCTTT
CASSFMTGKNTEAFF
>TRBJ2-4|TRBV3-1|-|many
TGTGCCAGCAGCCAAGGAAGGTATCGCGACATTCAGTACTTC
CASSQGRYRDIQYF
>TRBJ2-5|TRBV12-3/TRBV12-4|TRBD2|many
TGTGCCAGCAGCTCTACTAGCGGGGGGAGCCAAGAGACCCAGTACTTC
CASSSTSGGSQETQYF
>TRBJ1-5|TRBV10-3|-|few
TGTGCCATCAGTGAGTCGAATCGGGGTAGCAATCAGCCCCAGCATTTT
CAISESNRGSNQPQHF
>TRBJ2-1|TRBV20-1|-|-
TGCAGTGCTAGATTGCGGGGGAGGGGGTTATACAATGAGCAGTTCTTC
CSARLRGRGLYNEQFF
>TRBJ2-3|TRBV5-1|-|many
TGCGCCAGCAGCTGGGGGACATCAGATACGCAGTATTTT
CASSWGTSDTQYF
>TRBJ2-1|TRBV12-3/TRBV12-4|-|-
TGTGCCAGCACCCTTGGAGGTGAGCAGTTCTTC
CASTLGGEQFF
>TRBJ2-1|TRBV15|-|-
TGTGCCACCAGCCGGGCCCCAACCAATGAGCAGTTCTTC
CATSRAPTNEQFF
>TRBJ2-5|TRBV28|TRBD1|once
TGTGCCAGCAGTTTATACAGGGGTTCGGAGACCCAGTACTTC
CASSLYRGSETQYF